The 27 T cell receptor beta chains in this list originate from one sample, sequenced in a study of identical twins (dated by TCRdb to 2016 to 2018). Receptor amplification or capture employed 5' RACE. Instrument used: Illumina HiSeq 2000. TCRdb reanalyzed the raw reads on its own, using fastp at Q25 for trimming and MiXCR for clone calling, and kept in-frame beta chains. Each entry merges the rows of one CDR3 protein and shows their most common DNA and genes. The sample table records about 700,000 distinct CDR3 sequences; about 9.4% of these occur just once. Of the sample, about 0.98% falls within the top ten clones. The same specimen was also included in a second study, on yellow fever vaccine responses in identical twins.

The specimen was PBMCs. The source is a woman aged 18 to 35 in good health.

The V call is TRBV12-3 or TRBV12-4, the J call TRBJ1-1; unclear D gene. V lost 4 bases and J lost 4, with 13 bases in between. The CDR3 is made up of 14 amino acids. CDR3 DNA: TGTGCCAGCAGTTCTCGCGGATGGGTCACTGAAGCTTTCTTT. Translated: CASSSRGWVTEAFF.

In this sample, this clonotype turned up many times. V usage is TRBV10-3 and J usage is TRBJ2-1; maybe TRBD1 (6 bases). V was trimmed by 5 bases and J by 8 bases, leaving 16 bases between them. The CDR3 consists of 14 residues. Germline V gives CDR1 ENHRY, CDR2 SYGVKD. CDR3 in DNA: TGTGCCATCAGTCGGGAAACAGGGAACCATGAGCAGTTCTTC. It codes for CAISRETGNHEQFF.

This clonotype came up once. The gene calls are TRBV20-1 and TRBJ2-3, with D perhaps TRBD1 (5 bases). V lost 0 bases, J lost 6 bases, and 10 bases lay in between. The CDR3 has 13 amino acids. Germline V gene lookup returns CDR1 DFQATT and CDR2 SNEGSKA (reference sequence). The CDR3 here is CSARDLGVDTQYF. Here the CDR3 DNA reads TGCAGTGCTAGAGATCTAGGGGTCGATACGCAGTATTTT.

The rearrangement uses TRBV7-4 and TRBJ1-5; D may be TRBD1 (6 bases). In germline, CDR1 is SGHVT, CDR2 SQSDAQ. The V and J ends lost 5 bases and 1 base respectively, with 24 bases between them. The CDR3 is 19 residues long. In nucleotides, the CDR3 is TGTGCCAGCAGCATTACCGTGGGGGGGCTGGGGTTGAGCAATCAGCCCCAGCATTTT. Protein sequence: CASSITVGGLGLSNQPQHF.

This chain links TRBV28 with TRBJ2-7; 7 nucleotides line up with TRBD2. Germline lookup yields CDR1 MDHEN and CDR2 SYDVKM. CDR3 length: 14 amino acids. J lost 2 bases, V lost 6 bases, and 7 bases had no gene match. The CDR3 loop is CASRGTSETYEQYF. The DNA of the CDR3 is TGTGCCAGCAGGGGTACTAGCGAGACCTACGAGCAGTACTTC.

This clonotype was observed a few times. The chain recombines TRBV27 with TRBJ2-7; D is unclear. This CDR3 is built from 14 residues. V lost 8 bases and J 2 bases, leaving 16 bases between the germline ends. Germline V gives CDR1 MNHEY, CDR2 SMNVEV (reference sequence). CDR3 residues: CASGLLNSTYEQYF. The CDR3 region has the DNA TGTGCCAGCGGCCTCTTGAATAGCACCTACGAGCAGTACTTC.

For this clonotype: One junction end disagrees with the germline gene, perhaps due to a read error. This chain connects TRBV5-1 to TRBJ1-6; 7 bases are a match to TRBD1. CDR3 length: 14 residues. Germline V gene sequence: CDR1 SGHRS, CDR2 YFSETQ. The chain's CDR3 is CASRLGTESSPLHF. In DNA, the CDR3 is TGCGCCAGCAGATTGGGGACAGAATCCTCACCCCTCCACTTT. Based on the CDR3 plus reference TRBV5-1 and TRBJ1-6, the full variable domain is KAGVTQTPRYLIKTRGQQVTLSCSPISGHRSVSWYQQTPGQGLQFLFEYFSETQRNKGNFPGRFSGRQFSNSRSEMNVSTLELGDSALYLCASRLGTESSPLHFGNGTRLTVT.

This clonotype appeared many times. The chain combines TRBV29-1 with TRBJ2-3, with no clear D. Germline CDR1 is SQVTM and CDR2 is ANQGSEA. V lost 8 bases and J 4 bases, leaving 13 bases between the germline ends. The CDR3 has 12 amino acids. CDR3 sequence: CSLLRVADTQYF. The DNA for the CDR3 is TGCAGCCTCCTCCGAGTGGCAGATACGCAGTATTTT.

CDR3 nucleotides: TGCAGTGCTACCGCAGGGTCCTCTGGGGCCAACGTCCTGACTTTC. Encoded protein: CSATAGSSGANVLTF. The chain links TRBV20-1 to TRBJ2-6; D perhaps matches TRBD1 (5 bases). CDR1 DFQATT and CDR2 SNEGSKA come from the germline V gene (reference sequence). Trimming removed 4 bases at V and 0 bases at J, with 10 bases between. The CDR3 has 15 residues.

The gene calls are TRBV7-9 and TRBJ2-3; 7 bases align to TRBD1. This CDR3 has 14 amino acids. V was pared by 3 bases and J by 14 bases, with 14 bases of the junction left unmatched. CDR1 SEHNR and CDR2 FQNEAQ come from the germline V gene (reference sequence). CDR3 bases: TGTGCCAGCAGCTTGAGGGGACAGACCGAAGTCGGGTATTTT. Amino acids: CASSLRGQTEVGYF.

A few counts support this clonotype. The chain links TRBV18 to TRBJ2-5, with D possibly TRBD2 on 6 matching bases. The CDR3 loop spans 14 amino acids. Per germline, CDR1 KGHSH and CDR2 LQKENI. The V end lost 2 bases, the J end lost 2 bases, and 9 bases lay between the germline ends. The CDR3 protein is CASSPFSGQETQYF. The CDR3 DNA sequence: TGTGCCAGCTCACCATTTAGCGGTCAAGAGACCCAGTACTTC.

This clonotype appeared many times. A read error may produce the germline difference seen at one junction end. CDR3 amino acids: CASSPQGQPQHF. CDR3 DNA sequence: TGTGCCAGCTCTCCACAGGGTCAGCCCCAGCATTTT. This chain connects TRBV18 to TRBJ1-5, with a possible D match to TRBD1 (6 bases). The V gene's germline CDR1 is KGHSH and CDR2 LQKENI. The CDR3 contains 12 residues.

J is TRBJ2-1 and V is TRBV4-3; D remains ambiguous. The CDR3 has 16 residues. Trimming took off 0 bases at V and 0 bases at J, with 9 bases between the two ends. Germline CDR1 LGHNA, CDR2 YSLEER. CDR3 sequence reads: CASSQDWQNSYNEQFF. CDR3 in DNA: TGCGCCAGCAGCCAAGATTGGCAAAACTCCTACAATGAGCAGTTCTTC.

This clonotype has more than one count but fewer than ten. This rearrangement joins TRBV20-1 to TRBJ2-7, with TRBD2 matching over 7 bases. J lost 0 bases, V lost 0 bases, and 8 bases had no gene match. Germline V CDR1 and CDR2: DFQATT, SNEGSKA (reference sequence). The CDR3 runs 16 residues. CDR3 loop: CSAREGLAGLSYEQYF. The CDR3 DNA is TGCAGTGCTAGAGAGGGGTTAGCGGGCCTCTCCTACGAGCAGTACTTC.

The chain couples TRBV4-2 to TRBJ2-3; D gene ambiguous. This CDR3 is built from 15 residues. V lost 1 base to trimming and J lost 2 bases, with 10 bases between them. Per germline, CDR1 LGHNA and CDR2 YNFKEQ. The DNA for the CDR3 is TGTGCCAGCAGCCAAGGACGGCAGATCACAGATACGCAGTATTTT. This encodes CASSQGRQITDTQYF.

Many counts were recorded for this clonotype. V is TRBV5-6 and J is TRBJ2-1; D gene unclear. Germline V gene sequence: CDR1 SGHDT, CDR2 YYEEEE. V was shortened by 1 base and J by 8 bases, with 13 bases between the two germline ends. The CDR3 length is 14 residues. In DNA, the CDR3 is TGTGCCAGCAGCTTGTCTCCTAAGCTGGATGAGCAGTTCTTC. This translates into CASSLSPKLDEQFF.

Only a few counts were recorded for this clonotype. The chain carries TRBV3-1 and TRBJ2-1, with 9 nucleotides matching TRBD1. The CDR3 contains 14 residues. Germline CDR1 reads LGHDT; CDR2 reads YNNKEL (reference sequence). V lost 3 bases to trimming and J lost 7 bases; unmatched junction nucleotides: 4. For the CDR3, the DNA is TGTGCCAGCAGCCAGACGGACAGGGGTAATGAGCAGTTCTTC. This codes for CASSQTDRGNEQFF.

This clonotype was counted only a few times. The chain combines TRBV6-5 with TRBJ1-2; tentative D call: TRBD1 (5 bases). The CDR3 runs 17 residues. Trimming shortened V by 0 bases and J by 0 bases, and 14 bases separated the two germline ends. The V gene's germline CDR1 is MNHEY and CDR2 SVGAGI. The CDR3 DNA sequence: TGTGCCAGCAGTTACTCGTCTATCGGGGACGCTAACTATGGCTACACCTTC. Encoded protein: CASSYSSIGDANYGYTF.

This clonotype has just a few counts. The genes are TRBV7-2 and TRBJ2-7, with D perhaps TRBD1 (6 bases). CDR1 is SGHTA and CDR2 is FQGNSA in the germline V gene. The CDR3 runs 15 residues. Between the trimmed V and J ends, which lost 2 bases and 3 bases, there was a span of 14 bases. CDR3 in DNA: TGTGCCAGCAGCTTATCCCCGACAGGACTCTACGAGCAGTACTTC. Translated, it gives CASSLSPTGLYEQYF.

This clonotype was seen only a few times. The gene calls are TRBV4-3 and TRBJ2-3; D unclear. Trimming took off 1 base at V and 0 bases at J, with 8 bases between the two ends. Looked up from germline, CDR1 is LGHNA and CDR2 is YSLEER. The CDR3 spans 15 residues. The CDR3, as DNA: TGCGCCAGCAGCCAAGGGGCAACTAGCACAGATACGCAGTATTTT. Translating gives CASSQGATSTDTQYF.

The table lists this clonotype with many counts. The V and J genes are TRBV24-1 and TRBJ2-5, with 10 bases identical to TRBD1. This CDR3 is 16 amino acids long. CDR1 is KGHDR, CDR2 SFDVKD, per germline. Trimming took 4 bases from V and 5 from J; bases not matched to a gene: 9. The CDR3 DNA reads TGTGCCACCAGTGACCGACAGGGGGCAAGGGCGGAGACCCAGTACTTC. It codes for CATSDRQGARAETQYF.

The chain couples TRBV2 to TRBJ2-1; unclear D gene. From germline, CDR1 is SNHLY and CDR2 FYNNEI. The CDR3 runs 9 residues. Trimming shortened V by 9 bases and J by 8 bases, and 5 bases separated the two germline ends. The CDR3 DNA follows: TGTGCCAGTCAGGATGAGCAGTTCTTC. Its translation: CASQDEQFF.

The chain is built from TRBV27 and TRBJ2-1, with a possible D match to TRBD1 (6 bases). V lost 5 bases to trimming and J lost 9 bases, with 17 bases between them. The CDR3 contains 14 residues. Germline values: CDR1 MNHEY, CDR2 SMNVEV (reference sequence). The CDR3: CASSPRGRGGEQFF. In nucleotides, the CDR3 is TGTGCCAGCAGTCCCCGAGGTCGAGGGGGTGAGCAGTTCTTC.

Concerning this clonotype: Without the conserved terminal phenylalanine or tryptophan, this CDR3 likely stems from a read error. The chain uses TRBV5-1 and TRBJ2-7; a possible D gene is TRBD1 (6 bases). Germline loops: CDR1 SGHRS, CDR2 YFSETQ. CDR3 length: 14 residues. Trimming shortened V by 3 bases and J by 0 bases, and 10 bases separated the two germline ends. CDR3 DNA: TGCGCCAGCAGCTCGGGACACGACTCCTACGAGCAGTACTTA. Translation: CASSSGHDSYEQYL.

In this sample, this clonotype turned up a few times. The chain joins TRBV11-1 to TRBJ2-7; tentatively, D is TRBD2 (6 bases). This CDR3 has 18 residues. Germline V gene lookup returns CDR1 SGHAT and CDR2 FQDESV (reference sequence). V lost 2 bases and J 2 bases, leaving 22 bases between the germline ends. CDR3 sequence (DNA): TGTGCCAGCAGCTTACCCCCTTTAGGAGGGAGCGATACCTACGAGCAGTACTTC. Translated: CASSLPPLGGSDTYEQYF.

This clonotype occurred a few times. In DNA, the CDR3 is TGCAGTGCGTCCTTAGCGGGAGCATGGGAAGGCACAGATACGCAGTATTTT. It specifies CSASLAGAWEGTDTQYF. This sequence joins TRBV20-1 and TRBJ2-3, with TRBD2 matching 9 bases. Trimming removed 6 bases from V and 1 base from J; junction bases left unmatched: 14. Germline V gives CDR1 DFQATT, CDR2 SNEGSKA (reference sequence). The CDR3 contains 17 residues.

This clonotype came up many times. V and J are TRBV20-1 and TRBJ2-7; TRBD2 agrees at 9 bases. This CDR3 is 16 amino acids long. Germline CDR1 is DFQATT and CDR2 is SNEGSKA (reference sequence). Unmatched junction bases numbered 14, after V lost 5 bases and J lost 3 bases. CDR3 sequence: CSALPGRGGGNYEQYF. DNA for the CDR3: TGCAGTGCTCTCCCCGGGCGGGGGGGAGGTAACTACGAGCAGTACTTC.